This note documents a single T cell receptor beta chain sequence. This entry belongs to a study of PD-1 and CTLA-4 blockade in melanoma. Measured with immunoSEQ multiplex PCR; TCRdb has only the in-frame clones, and not every one. The sample has roughly 30,000 clones, 88% seen once. This CDR3 comprises 15 residues. CDR1 MDHEN and CDR2 SYDVKM come from the germline V gene. Trimming removed 7 bases from V and 0 bases from J, with 13 bases in between. This chain links TRBV28 with TRBJ1-3; perhaps TRBD1 as D (6 bases). The specimen was CD8+ T cells from peripheral blood, collected from a patient given anti-PD-1 treatment. The TCR comes from a human donor with melanoma. CDR3 coding DNA: TGTGCCAGCACCCTAGGGGGGAGCTCTGGAAACACCATATATTTT. This sequence encodes CASTLGGSSGNTIYF.